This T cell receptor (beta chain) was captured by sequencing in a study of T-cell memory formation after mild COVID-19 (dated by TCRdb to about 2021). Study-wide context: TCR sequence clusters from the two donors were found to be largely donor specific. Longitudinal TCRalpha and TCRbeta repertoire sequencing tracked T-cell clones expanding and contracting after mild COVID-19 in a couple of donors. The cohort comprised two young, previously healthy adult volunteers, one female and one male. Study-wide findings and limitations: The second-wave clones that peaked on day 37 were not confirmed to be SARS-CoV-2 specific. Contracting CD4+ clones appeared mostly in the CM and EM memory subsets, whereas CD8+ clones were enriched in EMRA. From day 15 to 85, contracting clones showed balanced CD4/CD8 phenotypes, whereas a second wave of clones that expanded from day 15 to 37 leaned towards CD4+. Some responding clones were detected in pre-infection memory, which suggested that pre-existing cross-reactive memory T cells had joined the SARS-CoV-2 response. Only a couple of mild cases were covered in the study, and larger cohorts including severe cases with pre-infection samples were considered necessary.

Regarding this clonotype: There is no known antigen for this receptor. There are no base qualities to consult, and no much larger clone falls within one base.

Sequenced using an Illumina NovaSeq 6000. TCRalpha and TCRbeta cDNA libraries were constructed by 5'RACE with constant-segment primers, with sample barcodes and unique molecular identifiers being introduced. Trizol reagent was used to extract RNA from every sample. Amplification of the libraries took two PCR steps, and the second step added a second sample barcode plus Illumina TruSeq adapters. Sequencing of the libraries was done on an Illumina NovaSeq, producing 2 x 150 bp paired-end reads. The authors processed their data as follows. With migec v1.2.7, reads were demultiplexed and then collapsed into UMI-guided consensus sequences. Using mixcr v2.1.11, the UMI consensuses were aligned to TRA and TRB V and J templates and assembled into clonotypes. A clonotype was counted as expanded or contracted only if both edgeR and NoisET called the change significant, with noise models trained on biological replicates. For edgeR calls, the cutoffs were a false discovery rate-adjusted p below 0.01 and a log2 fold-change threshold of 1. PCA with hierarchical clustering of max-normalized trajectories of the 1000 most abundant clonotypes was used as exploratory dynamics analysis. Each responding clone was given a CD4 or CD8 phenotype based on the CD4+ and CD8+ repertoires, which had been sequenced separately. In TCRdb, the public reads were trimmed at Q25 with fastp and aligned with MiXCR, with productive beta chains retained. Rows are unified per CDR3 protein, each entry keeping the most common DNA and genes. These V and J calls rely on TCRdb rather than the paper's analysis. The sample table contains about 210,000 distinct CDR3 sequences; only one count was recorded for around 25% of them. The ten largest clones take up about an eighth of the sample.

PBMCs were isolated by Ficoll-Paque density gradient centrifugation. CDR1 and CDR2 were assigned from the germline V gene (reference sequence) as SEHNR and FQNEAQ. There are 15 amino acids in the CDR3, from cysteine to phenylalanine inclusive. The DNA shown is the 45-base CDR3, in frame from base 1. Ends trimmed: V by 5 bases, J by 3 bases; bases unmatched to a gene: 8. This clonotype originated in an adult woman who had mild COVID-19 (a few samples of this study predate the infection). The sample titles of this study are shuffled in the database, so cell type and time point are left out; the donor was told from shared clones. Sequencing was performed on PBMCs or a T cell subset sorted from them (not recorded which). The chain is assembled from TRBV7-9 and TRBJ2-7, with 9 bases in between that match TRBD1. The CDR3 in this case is CASSRPRDRDYEQYF. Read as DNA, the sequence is TGTGCCAGCAGCCGACCCCGGGACAGGGACTACGAGCAGTACTTC.